Sequencing of this TCR beta chain was carried out in a study of PD-1 and CTLA-4 blockade in melanoma. In germline, CDR1 is MNHEY, CDR2 SVGAGI. V lost 0 bases, J lost 2 bases, and 4 bases stayed unmatched. The CDR3 sequence is 15 residues long. Measured with immunoSEQ multiplex PCR; TCRdb has only the in-frame clones, and not every one. The data show around 11,000 clones, 82% seen once. This chain joins TRBV6-5 and TRBJ2-7; 7 bases match TRBD2. This material consisted of CD8+ T cells from peripheral blood, taken from a patient given anti-PD-1 treatment. This receptor was identified in a human donor with melanoma. CDR3 coding DNA: TGTGCCAGCAGTTACTCGCGGGAGACCCCCTACGAGCAGTACTTC. It is translated as CASSYSRETPYEQYF.